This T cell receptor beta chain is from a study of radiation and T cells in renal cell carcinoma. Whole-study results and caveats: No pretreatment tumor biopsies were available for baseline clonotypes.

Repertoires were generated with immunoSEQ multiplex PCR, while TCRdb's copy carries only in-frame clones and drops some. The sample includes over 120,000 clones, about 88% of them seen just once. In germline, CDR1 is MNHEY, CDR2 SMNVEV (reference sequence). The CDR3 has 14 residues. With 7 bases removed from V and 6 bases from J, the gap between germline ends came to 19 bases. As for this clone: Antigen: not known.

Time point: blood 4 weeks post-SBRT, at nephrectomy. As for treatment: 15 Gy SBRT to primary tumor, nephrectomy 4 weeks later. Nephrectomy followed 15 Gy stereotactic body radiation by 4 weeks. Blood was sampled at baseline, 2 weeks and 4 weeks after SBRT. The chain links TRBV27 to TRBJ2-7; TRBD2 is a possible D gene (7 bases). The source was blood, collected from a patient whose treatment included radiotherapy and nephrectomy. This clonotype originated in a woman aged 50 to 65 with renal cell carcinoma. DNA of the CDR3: TGTGCCAGCACCCCGCCGGGGGGCAGGCCCGAGCAGTACTTC. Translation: CASTPPGGRPEQYF.